Included here is one TCR beta chain sequence, with context. Its antigen remains unidentified. This record comes from a study of a mutant IDH1 vaccine in newly diagnosed glioma. As for the study in general: Patients arrived already treated with radiotherapy, temozolomide, or both, most having had both.

Study-wide findings and caveats: Of all patients, 85% to 95% showed vaccine-induced immune responses. Pseudoprogression showed no apparent link to changes in top peripheral T cell clonotypes.

Assay used: immunoSEQ multiplex PCR; TCRdb lists only in-frame clones, some missing. This repertoire shows tens of thousands of clones, 70% to 90% found once; its top ten account for roughly 20%. Specified time point: week 5, during vaccination. Topical imiquimod accompanied each vaccine dose, which consisted of 300 ug of mutant IDH1 20-mer peptide. The TCR originated in a young man with glioma. The sequencing used PBMCs, collected from a glioma patient whose treatment included an IDH1 peptide vaccine.

CDR3 residues: CASRAQENTEAFF. As DNA, the CDR3 is TGCGCCAGCAGAGCTCAAGAGAACACTGAAGCTTTCTTT. The chain couples TRBV5-1 to TRBJ1-1; D remains unclear. The CDR3 extends over 13 amino acids. CDR1 and CDR2 from the germline V gene are SGHRS and YFSETQ. The germline V and J ends were trimmed by 5 bases and 1 base, with 9 bases remaining between them.